The rows below give T cell receptor beta chains drawn from one sample of a study of CD8 T cells in ankylosing spondylitis. MiXCR was run by TCRdb on the 5' RACE reads, yielding one entry per CDR3 protein. Here the sample spans some 800,000 distinct CDR3 sequences, about 12% being singletons. Material: blood, either unsorted or a sorted T cell fraction (not recorded which). These TCRs come from a male donor with ankylosing spondylitis. Each CDR3 is given without its conserved first and last residue. Fields, in order: D gene, V gene, CDR3 protein. The D gene is left open where the match is weak.

>TRBD2|TRBV24-1
ATSGGGFSYNEQF
>TRBD2|TRBV12-3/TRBV12-4
ASSLGTSGIDEQF
>TRBD2|TRBV7-2
ASRATGEGYNEQF
>TRBD2|TRBV20-1
SALAGDRYEQY
>-|TRBV6-2/TRBV6-3
ASSYSPLAGGELF
>-|TRBV20-1
SAVSTYEQY
>-|TRBV4-3
ASSQVRAVADTQY
>-|TRBV29-1
SGLDRAGGDTQY
>TRBD1|TRBV6-5
ASSFDFRDRNPIY
>-|TRBV18
ASSPQAGRGNEQF
>TRBD2|TRBV5-1
ASSPTSGSNEQF
>-|TRBV7-2
ASSLRGTTNTEAF
>-|TRBV28
ASSTYSNTEAF
>-|TRBV12-3/TRBV12-4
ASSFIPQNGYT
>-|TRBV7-6
ASSLAPSFGADYEQY
>TRBD2|TRBV4-2
ASSPRSGGKETQY
>-|TRBV7-2
ASSFTGEVYNEQF
>TRBD2|TRBV29-1
SVYSGRAYNEQF
>-|TRBV4-2
ASSQELQENTEAF
>-|TRBV20-1
SAPVFHNEQF
>-|TRBV10-3
AISERRASAFDEQY
>-|TRBV11-2
ATGRISAQETQY
>-|TRBV7-2
ASSSQGRGYT
>TRBD1|TRBV20-1
SALGQTQETQY
>-|TRBV28
ASRIVGVAKNIQY
>-|TRBV29-1
SVRGQLSTDTQY
>-|TRBV27
ASSVRRALEAF
>-|TRBV20-1
SAIQAYEQY
>TRBD2|TRBV9
ASSESLAGEYEQY